Each of the 13 T cell receptor beta chains below was sequenced from the same sample in a study of CD8 T cells in ankylosing spondylitis. MiXCR, run by TCRdb on the 5' RACE reads, gives a single entry per CDR3 protein. The repertoire holds about 120,000 distinct CDR3 sequences, with approximately 14% as singletons. Material for sequencing was blood, either unsorted or a sorted T cell fraction (not recorded which). The origin of the receptors is a female donor with ankylosing spondylitis or in good health (not recorded which).

Ten or more counts support this clonotype. V usage is TRBV6-1 and J usage is TRBJ1-5; possible D gene TRBD1, 6 bases. CDR1 and CDR2 (germline): MNHNS, SASEGT. With 5 bases removed from V and 5 bases from J, the gap between germline ends came to 10 bases. This CDR3 has 13 amino acids. CDR3: CASSTHRDQPQHF. CDR3 coding DNA: TGTGCCAGCAGTACCCACAGGGATCAGCCCCAGCATTTT.

The table lists this clonotype with a few counts. The V gene is TRBV6-1, the J gene TRBJ1-1, with a weak D call TRBD1 (5 bases). The CDR3 runs 13 residues. Germline V gives CDR1 MNHNS, CDR2 SASEGT. V was shortened by 6 bases and J by 5 bases, with 13 bases between the two germline ends. As DNA, the CDR3 is TGTGCCAGCAGGCAACTTCGGGGGACTGAAGCTTTCTTT. Its translation is CASRQLRGTEAFF.

This clonotype showed up just a few times. This chain connects TRBV12-3 or TRBV12-4 to TRBJ2-6, with D hard to call. Trimming pared 7 bases from V and 0 bases from J, leaving 10 bases between. There are 15 residues in the CDR3. The chain's CDR3 is CASTLRHSGANVLTF. The CDR3 coding sequence is TGTGCCAGCACCCTTCGGCACTCTGGGGCCAACGTCCTGACTTTC.

About this clonotype itself: Being one base from a much bigger clone, this may be a read error. The CDR3, as DNA: TGTACCAGCAGCTTCGAGCCCGGGGAGCTGTTTTTT. Protein product: CTSSFEPGELFF. V usage is TRBV7-9 and J usage is TRBJ2-2; D remains ambiguous. Germline V gives CDR1 SEHNR, CDR2 FQNEAQ (reference sequence). CDR3 length equals 12 residues.

The rearrangement uses TRBV20-1 and TRBJ1-2, with TRBD1 identical over 9 bases. The CDR3 spans 13 residues. Germline values: CDR1 DFQATT, CDR2 SNEGSKA (reference sequence). The junction had 8 bases not matched to a gene; V was cut back by 6 bases and J by 6 bases. The CDR3 DNA reads TGCAGTGCGGGTTCGACAGGGGGAAATGGCTACACCTTC. It is translated as CSAGSTGGNGYTF.

The V and J genes are TRBV6-1 and TRBJ2-7; TRBD2 matches at 11 bases. V lost 6 bases and J lost 3; bases outside the gene matches: 7. CDR3 length: 15 amino acids. CDR1 and CDR2 (germline): MNHNS, SASEGT. The CDR3, as DNA: TGTGCCAGCAGGTTGCTAGCGGGGGGAAACTACGAGCAGTACTTC. Translated: CASRLLAGGNYEQYF.

The CDR3 sequence: CASSPTMGADTQYF. The CDR3 DNA sequence: TGTGCCAGCTCACCAACGATGGGGGCAGATACGCAGTATTTT. This chain joins TRBV18 and TRBJ2-3; D may match TRBD1 or TRBD2 (5 bases each). Germline V gene data show CDR1 as KGHSH and CDR2 as LQKENI. The CDR3 covers 14 residues. The ends were cut back, 2 bases at V and 4 bases at J, with 10 bases in the middle. Together with reference TRBV18 and TRBJ2-3, the CDR3 gives the full variable domain: NAGVMQNPRHLVRRRGQEARLRCSPMKGHSHVYWYRQLPEEGLKFMVYLQKENIIDESGMPKERFSAEFPKEGPSILRIQQVVRGDSAAYFCASSPTMGADTQYFGPGTRLTVL.

A note on this clonotype: The junction shows a germline mismatch at one end, possibly a read error. The V call is TRBV6-2 or TRBV6-3, the J call TRBJ1-2, with TRBD1 identical over 7 bases. CDR3 size: 14 residues. Germline V CDR1 and CDR2: MNHEY, SVGEGT. For the CDR3, the DNA is TGTGCCAACAGTACACGGACAGGCAGCTATGGCTACACCTTC. It specifies CANSTRTGSYGYTF.

The rearrangement uses TRBV6-1 and TRBJ2-3, with 11 bases identical to TRBD2. Germline V gene sequence: CDR1 MNHNS, CDR2 SASEGT. The V gene end was trimmed by 8 bases and the J gene end by 0 bases; junction bases not matched to a gene: 7. The CDR3 length is 16 residues. The DNA of the CDR3 is TGTGCCAGCGATGCCGGGACTAGCGGTAGCACAGATACGCAGTATTTT. It specifies CASDAGTSGSTDTQYF.

The chain joins TRBV23-1 to TRBJ2-1; a possible D gene is TRBD1 (5 bases). TRBV23-1 is reported as an ORF; its role is uncertain. The CDR3 has 15 amino acids. V was pared by 4 bases and J by 4 bases, with 14 bases between. The CDR3 spells CASSRSCTGYNEQFF. The CDR3 bases are TGCGCCAGCAGTCGAAGTTGTACAGGTTACAATGAGCAGTTCTTC.

This chain links TRBV5-1 with TRBJ2-4; D unclear. V lost 1 base and J 0 bases, leaving 8 bases between the germline ends. This CDR3 contains 15 residues. Germline CDR1 reads SGHRS; CDR2 reads YFSETQ. The CDR3 DNA sequence: TGCGCCAGCAGCTTGTCAACAAGAGCCAAAAACATTCAGTACTTC. Protein sequence: CASSLSTRAKNIQYF.

This clonotype was counted ten times or more. This chain links TRBV6-1 with TRBJ1-1; D gene uncertain. V was clipped by 4 bases and J by 0 bases, with 15 bases between them. The CDR3 sequence is 16 residues long. CDR1 is MNHNS and CDR2 is SASEGT in the germline V gene. As DNA, the CDR3 is TGTGCCAGCAGTGTACATGGCAGCCCTATGAACACTGAAGCTTTCTTT. Residues: CASSVHGSPMNTEAFF.

This clonotype was recorded many times. The chain uses TRBV5-1 and TRBJ2-3; D is uncertain. CDR3 size: 13 residues. From germline, CDR1 is SGHRS and CDR2 YFSETQ. Trimming removed 1 base at V and 3 bases at J, with 6 bases between. The CDR3 nucleotides read TGCGCCAGCAGCTTGCAGGCAACAGATACGCAGTATTTT. Its protein product is CASSLQATDTQYF.